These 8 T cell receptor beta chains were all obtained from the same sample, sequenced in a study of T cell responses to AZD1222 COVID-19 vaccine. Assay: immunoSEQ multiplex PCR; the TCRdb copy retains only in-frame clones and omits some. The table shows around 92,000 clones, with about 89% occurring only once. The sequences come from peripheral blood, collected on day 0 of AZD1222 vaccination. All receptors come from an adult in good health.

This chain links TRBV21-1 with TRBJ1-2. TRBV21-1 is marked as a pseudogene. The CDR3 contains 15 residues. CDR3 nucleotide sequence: TGTTCGCACCACGCGGGGCGAGCCTTTTGGCTTGGCTACACCTTC. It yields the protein CSHHAGRAFWLGYTF.

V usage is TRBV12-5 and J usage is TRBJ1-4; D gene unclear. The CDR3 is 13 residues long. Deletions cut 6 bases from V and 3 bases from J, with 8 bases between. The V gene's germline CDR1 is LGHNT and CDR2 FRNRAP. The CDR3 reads CASGKEPNEKLFF. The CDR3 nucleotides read TGTGCTAGTGGGAAGGAACCTAATGAAAAACTGTTTTTT.

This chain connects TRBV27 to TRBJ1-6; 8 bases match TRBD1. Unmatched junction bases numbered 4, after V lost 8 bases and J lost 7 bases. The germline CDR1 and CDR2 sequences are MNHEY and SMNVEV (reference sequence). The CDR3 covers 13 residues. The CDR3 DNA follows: TGTGCCAGCCAGACAGGGGAGAATTCACCCCTCCACTTT. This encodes CASQTGENSPLHF.

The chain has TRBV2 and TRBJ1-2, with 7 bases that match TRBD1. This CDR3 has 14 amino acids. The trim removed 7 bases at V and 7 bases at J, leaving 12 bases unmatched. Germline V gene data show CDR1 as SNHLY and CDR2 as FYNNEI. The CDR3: CASKLTGEKFGYTF. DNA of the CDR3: TGTGCCAGCAAACTTACAGGGGAGAAGTTTGGCTACACCTTC.

CDR3 protein: CASSRAQLRGNYGYTF. The CDR3 DNA reads as TGTGCCAGCAGCCGGGCCCAGCTAAGGGGGAACTATGGCTACACCTTC. The J gene is TRBJ1-2, the V gene TRBV5-5; TRBD1 might be the D (6 bases). The CDR3 loop spans 16 amino acids. Germline V gives CDR1 SGHKS, CDR2 YYEKEE (reference sequence). Trimming shortened V by 4 bases and J by 2 bases, and 18 bases separated the two germline ends.

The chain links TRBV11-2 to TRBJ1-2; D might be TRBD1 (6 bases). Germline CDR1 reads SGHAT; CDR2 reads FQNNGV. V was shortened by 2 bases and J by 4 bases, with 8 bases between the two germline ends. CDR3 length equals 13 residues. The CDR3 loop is CASSLIQGYGYTF. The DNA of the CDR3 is TGTGCCAGCAGCTTAATACAGGGCTATGGCTACACCTTC.

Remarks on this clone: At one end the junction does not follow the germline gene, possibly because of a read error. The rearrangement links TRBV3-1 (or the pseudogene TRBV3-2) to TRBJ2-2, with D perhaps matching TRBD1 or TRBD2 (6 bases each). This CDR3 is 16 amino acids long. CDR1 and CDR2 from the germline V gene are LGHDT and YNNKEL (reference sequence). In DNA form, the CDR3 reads TGTGCCAGCGGCCAAGGTGTGGGGGGCGGCACCGGGGAGCTGTTTTTT. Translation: CASGQGVGGGTGELFF.

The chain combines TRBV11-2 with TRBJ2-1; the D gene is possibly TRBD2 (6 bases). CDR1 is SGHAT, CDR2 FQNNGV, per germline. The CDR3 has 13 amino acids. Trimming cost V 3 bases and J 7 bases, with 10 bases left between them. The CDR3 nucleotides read TGTGCCAGCAGCTTGGGACTTCAAAATGAGCAGTTCTTC. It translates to CASSLGLQNEQFF.